This T cell receptor (beta chain) was captured by sequencing in a study of tumor and adjacent non-tumor tissue in lung cancer. Study background: The cohort had roughly 12 adenocarcinoma, a couple of squamous cell and 1 small cell patients. Samples averaged around 4 million productive TCRbeta reads each.

Study conclusions and caveats: Tumor tissue had significantly higher TCR diversity than normal lung. Top 100 clones took a larger repertoire share in normal lung.

About this clonotype itself: The target antigen is unknown.

TCRbeta libraries were built with three rounds of nested PCR, modified from ARM-PCR. TCRdb passed the multiplex PCR reads through MiXCR, listing each CDR3 protein once. The sample records 84,000 or so distinct CDR3 sequences, roughly 62% being singletons. Germline lookup yields CDR1 SEHNR and CDR2 FQNEAQ (reference sequence). Trimming shortened V by 3 bases and J by 8 bases, and 11 bases separated the two germline ends. The CDR3 extends over 14 amino acids. The template was RNA from unsorted bulk tissue. The sequenced sample consisted of lung tumor tissue. This chain links TRBV7-9 with TRBJ1-6, with D maybe TRBD1 (6 bases). This TCR derives from a man between 65 and 85 years old with non-small cell lung cancer. CDR3 sequence: CASSFGGLYSPLHF. The CDR3 DNA reads TGTGCCAGCAGCTTTGGGGGGCTGTATTCACCCCTCCACTTT.